This T cell receptor beta chain emerged from a study of cytomegalovirus exposure and HLA in healthy donors. The study's findings and limits: According to a later analysis, most TCR beta chains associated with CMV appeared HLA-restricted. The presence/absence work took it that sequencing depth was about the same across donors. One variant, a missense change in DCLRE1C, was linked in a later analysis to TCR beta V- and J-gene trimming. Using the classifier, cytomegalovirus status was reportedly diagnosed with high specificity and sensitivity.

A remark on this clone: The antigen remains undetermined.

PCR was performed using 60 Vbeta and 13 Jbeta primers. TCRdb's copy holds only in-frame clones and misses some; the assay was immunoSEQ multiplex PCR. The sample includes about 140,000 clones, about 10% of them seen just once. CDR3 size: 18 residues. V shed 4 bases and J 1 base; nucleotides not matched to a gene: 11. The sequenced sample was PBMCs. V gene TRBV5-3 combines with J gene TRBJ1-5, with 10 bases lining up with TRBD1. TRBV5-3 is an open reading frame whose function is uncertain. The sequence came from a man in his forties or fifties in good health and CMV-seronegative. The CDR3 coding sequence is TGTGCCAGAAGCCGCCCCAGGGACAGGGGATTAAGCAATCAGCCCCAGCATTTT. Its protein is CARSRPRDRGLSNQPQHF.